These 14 T cell receptor beta chains came from one sample sequenced in a study of cytomegalovirus exposure and HLA in healthy donors. The study ran its PCR with 60 Vbeta and 13 Jbeta primers. Clones were sequenced by immunoSEQ multiplex PCR, and TCRdb holds only the in-frame ones, with some missing. The sample includes about 200,000 clones, around 76% of them seen just once. Sequenced input: PBMCs. These receptors were obtained from a young man in good health and CMV-seronegative.

As regards this clone: At one of its ends the junction is not consistent with the germline gene, which may arise from a read error. The chain employs TRBV4-1 and TRBJ2-3; TRBD2 might be the D (5 bases). Germline V CDR1 and CDR2: MGHRA, YSYEKL. CDR3 length equals 15 residues. The CDR3 region has the DNA TGCACCAGCAGCGCCCCAAGCGGTAGCACAGATACGCAGTATTTT. Protein: CTSSAPSGSTDTQYF.

The gene calls are TRBV7-3 and TRBJ2-1; a possible D gene is TRBD2 (5 bases). CDR1 is SGHTA and CDR2 is FQGTGA in the germline V gene. This CDR3 is built from 14 residues. V was pared by 1 base and J by 4 bases, with 8 bases between. The DNA of the CDR3 is TGTGCCAGCAGCTTAATGGCGGGTTACAATGAGCAGTTCTTC. Protein product: CASSLMAGYNEQFF.

The V and J genes are TRBV27 and TRBJ1-5, with TRBD1 as a possible D gene (6 bases). Between the trimmed V and J ends, which lost 8 bases and 3 bases, there was a span of 8 bases. Germline CDR1 MNHEY, CDR2 SMNVEV (reference sequence). CDR3 size: 12 residues. The CDR3 spells CASGQFNQPQHF. In nucleotides, the CDR3 is TGTGCCAGCGGACAGTTCAATCAGCCCCAGCATTTT.

This clone was seen only a few times. The chain recombines TRBV5-4 with TRBJ2-7; the match to TRBD2 covers 7 bases. Germline trimming cut 4 bases from V and 0 bases from J; bases unmatched to any gene: 10. The CDR3 extends over 16 amino acids. Per the germline V gene, CDR1 is SGHNT and CDR2 is YYREEE (reference sequence). DNA of the CDR3: TGTGCCAGCAGCCCTGGGGCTAGCGGTAGCTCCTACGAGCAGTACTTC. Residues: CASSPGASGSSYEQYF.

The chain is built from TRBV5-4 and TRBJ1-4; D is ambiguous. V was clipped by 0 bases and J by 6 bases, with 9 bases between them. The CDR3 is 14 amino acids. Germline CDR1 is SGHNT and CDR2 is YYREEE (reference sequence). The DNA of the CDR3 is TGTGCCAGCAGCTTGGCCGGGGAGGATGAAAAACTGTTTTTT. This gives the protein CASSLAGEDEKLFF.

The chain uses TRBV5-1 and TRBJ2-1; a possible D gene is TRBD2 (6 bases). V shed 4 bases and J shed 0 bases, with 17 bases lying between them. CDR1 is SGHRS, CDR2 YFSETQ, per germline. The length of the CDR3 is 17 residues. DNA of the CDR3: TGCGCCAGCAGCCTCGGTAGTGGGGGGACCTCCTACAATGAGCAGTTCTTC. Amino acid sequence: CASSLGSGGTSYNEQFF. Full variable domain (rest looked up from reference TRBV5-1 and TRBJ2-1): KAGVTQTPRYLIKTRGQQVTLSCSPISGHRSVSWYQQTPGQGLQFLFEYFSETQRNKGNFPGRFSGRQFSNSRSEMNVSTLELGDSALYLCASSLGSGGTSYNEQFFGPGTRLTVL.

The J gene is TRBJ1-1, the V gene TRBV13; possibly TRBD1 for D (5 bases). This CDR3 is built from 17 residues. V shed 2 bases and J shed 1 base, with 17 bases lying between them. Per germline, CDR1 PRHDT and CDR2 FYEKMQ (reference sequence). The CDR3 nucleotides are TGTGCCAGCAGCTTACAGGGCAGGCAGGGCCCGAACACTGAAGCTTTCTTT. Translation: CASSLQGRQGPNTEAFF.

This clone was found a few times. V gene TRBV7-3 combines with J gene TRBJ1-1; no clear D. Trimming cost V 2 bases and J 3 bases, with 7 bases left between them. The germline V gene encodes CDR1 SGHTA and CDR2 FQGTGA. The CDR3 is 13 amino acids. The CDR3 spells CASSLLQYTEAFF. CDR3 nucleotide sequence: TGTGCCAGCAGCTTATTACAGTACACTGAAGCTTTCTTT.

The chain combines TRBV5-4 with TRBJ2-1; 11 nucleotides match TRBD2. The CDR3 length is 16 residues. The J segment lost 13 bases and the V segment lost 1 base, leaving 13 bases of the junction unmatched. Germline CDR1 SGHNT, CDR2 YYREEE (reference sequence). CDR3 sequence reads: CASSLKGTSGRLGQFF. CDR3 coding DNA: TGTGCCAGCAGCTTGAAAGGTACTAGCGGGAGACTAGGACAGTTCTTC.

The chain recombines TRBV7-3 with TRBJ2-1, with TRBD1 matching over 9 bases. There are 16 residues in the CDR3. Germline V lookup: CDR1 SGHTA, CDR2 FQGTGA. J was trimmed by 4 bases and V by 5 bases; bases with no gene match: 9. The CDR3 loop reads CASSVQGARTYNEQFF. The CDR3 nucleotides are TGTGCCAGCAGCGTACAGGGGGCGCGGACTTACAATGAGCAGTTCTTC.

In this sample, this clone turned up once. The chain combines TRBV5-1 with TRBJ1-1; D call uncertain. V shed 5 bases and J shed 0 bases, with 8 bases lying between them. The CDR3 has 13 residues. Per germline, CDR1 SGHRS and CDR2 YFSETQ. The CDR3 region is CASRTGMNTEAFF. In DNA form, the CDR3 reads TGCGCCAGCAGGACGGGAATGAACACTGAAGCTTTCTTT. Full variable domain (remainder filled in from reference TRBV5-1 and TRBJ1-1): KAGVTQTPRYLIKTRGQQVTLSCSPISGHRSVSWYQQTPGQGLQFLFEYFSETQRNKGNFPGRFSGRQFSNSRSEMNVSTLELGDSALYLCASRTGMNTEAFFGQGTRLTVV.

The chain carries TRBV7-9 and TRBJ2-1; tentatively, D is TRBD1 (5 bases). Trimming shortened V by 2 bases and J by 4 bases, and 12 bases separated the two germline ends. The germline V gene encodes CDR1 SEHNR and CDR2 FQNEAQ (reference sequence). CDR3 length equals 15 residues. The CDR3 is CASSLSFDSYNEQFF. The CDR3 DNA reads as TGTGCCAGCAGCTTATCGTTTGACAGTTACAATGAGCAGTTCTTC.

J is TRBJ2-7 and V is TRBV19; the D gene is possibly TRBD2 (5 bases). Germline V gives CDR1 LNHDA, CDR2 SQIVND (reference sequence). V dropped 3 bases and J dropped 2 bases, with 8 bases sitting between them. This CDR3 region has 13 residues. The DNA of the CDR3 is TGTGCCAGTAGTATTTCCGGGACCTACGAGCAGTACTTC. Residues: CASSISGTYEQYF.

The rearrangement links TRBV9 to TRBJ2-1; the match to TRBD2 covers 14 bases. The CDR3 runs 18 residues. Germline CDR1 is SGDLS and CDR2 is YYNGEE. J gave up 4 bases and V 2 bases, and 8 bases lay outside the gene matches. DNA of the CDR3: TGTGCCAGCAGCGTGACCCCTGGACTAGCGGGAGGTTACAATGAGCAGTTCTTC. It specifies CASSVTPGLAGGYNEQFF.